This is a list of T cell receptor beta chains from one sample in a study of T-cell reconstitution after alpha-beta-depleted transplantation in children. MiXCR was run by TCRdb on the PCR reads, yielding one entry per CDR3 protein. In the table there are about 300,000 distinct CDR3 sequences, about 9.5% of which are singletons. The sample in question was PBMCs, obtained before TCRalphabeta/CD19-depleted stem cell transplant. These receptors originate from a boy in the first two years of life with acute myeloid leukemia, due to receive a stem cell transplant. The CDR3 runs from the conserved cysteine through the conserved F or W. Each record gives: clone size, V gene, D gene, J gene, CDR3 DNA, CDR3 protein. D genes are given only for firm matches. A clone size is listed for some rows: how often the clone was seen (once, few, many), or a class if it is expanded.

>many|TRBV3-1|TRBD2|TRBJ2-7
TGTGCCAGCAGCCAAGATCGACGCGGGAGGGCCTACGAGCAGTACTTC
CASSQDRRGRAYEQYF
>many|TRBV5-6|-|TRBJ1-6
TGTGCCAGCAGCTGGGCAGTCGGTTCACCCCTCCACTTT
CASSWAVGSPLHF
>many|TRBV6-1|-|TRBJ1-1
TGTGCCACCCGGTTCGGTTTCTTGAACACTGAAGCTTTCTTT
CATRFGFLNTEAFF
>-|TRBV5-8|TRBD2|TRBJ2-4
TGTGCCAGCAGCTTCCCGGGGGGACGGGGCATTCAGTACTTC
CASSFPGGRGIQYF
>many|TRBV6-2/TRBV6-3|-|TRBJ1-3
TGTGCCAGCAGTCCCTGGACGGGCGGAAACACCATATATTTT
CASSPWTGGNTIYF
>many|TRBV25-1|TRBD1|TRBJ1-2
TGTGCCAGCAGTGAGGGACAGGGCTACTATGGCTACACCTTC
CASSEGQGYYGYTF
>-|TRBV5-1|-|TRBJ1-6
TGCGCCAGCAGCTCGTCGGGAGACGCGCAAAATTCCCTCCACTTT
CASSSSGDAQNSLHF
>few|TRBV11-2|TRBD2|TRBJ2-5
TGTGCCAGCAGCTTATCCGGTTGGGGGGCTAGCGGGAGCCGGGAGACCCAGTACTTC
CASSLSGWGASGSRETQYF
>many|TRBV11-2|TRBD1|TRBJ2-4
TGTGCCAGCAGCTTAGCGGGACAGGGAGGTGAAAACATTCAGTACTTC
CASSLAGQGGENIQYF
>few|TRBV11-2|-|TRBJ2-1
TGTGCCAGCAGCTCCCATAGCGGTTACAATGAGCAGTTCTTC
CASSSHSGYNEQFF
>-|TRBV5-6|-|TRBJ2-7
TGTGCCAGCAGCTTGTTCGGGGGTCACGAGCAGTACTTC
CASSLFGGHEQYF
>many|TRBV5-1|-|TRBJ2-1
TGCGCCAGCAGCTTGGCTCTCGAGCAGTTCTTC
CASSLALEQFF
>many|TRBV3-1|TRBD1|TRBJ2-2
TGTGCCAGCAGCCAAGCCCGGTTTTTGGGACAGGGGAACACCGGGGAGCTGTTTTTT
CASSQARFLGQGNTGELFF
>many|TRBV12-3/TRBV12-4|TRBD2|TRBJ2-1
TGTGCCAGCAGTTTGGGGGCTAGCGGGGGGCAGTTCTTC
CASSLGASGGQFF
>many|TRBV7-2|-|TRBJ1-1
TGTGCCAGCAGCTTAGAGGTGGTAGCTTTCTTT
CASSLEVVAFF
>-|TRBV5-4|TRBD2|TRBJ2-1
TGTGCCAGCAGCGATAGCGGGGGGTACAATGAGCAGTTCTTC
CASSDSGGYNEQFF
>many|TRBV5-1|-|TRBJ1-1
TGCGCCAGCAGCTTGGTGCGGGGGATGGCTGAAGCTTTCTTT
CASSLVRGMAEAFF
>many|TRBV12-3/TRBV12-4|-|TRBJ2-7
TGTGCCAGCAGTAGGTTGTCCTACGAGCAGTACTTC
CASSRLSYEQYF